There are many counts of the clone carrying this T cell receptor (beta chain). RNA served as the template for amplifying TCR beta CDR3 regions. HTBI-primed first-round RT-PCR preceded second-round multiplex PCR. TCRdb re-called the multiplex PCR reads with MiXCR, one entry per CDR3 protein. The table lists roughly 400,000 distinct CDR3 sequences, about a sixth of them singletons. This entry comes from a study of Graves' ophthalmopathy and Graves' hyperthyroidism. The V gene's germline CDR1 is SGHRS and CDR2 YFSETQ. The CDR3 loop spans 13 amino acids. Deletions cut 1 base from V and 4 bases from J, with 8 bases between.

The chain recombines TRBV5-1 with TRBJ2-5; possibly TRBD1 for D (5 bases). This receptor was taken from an adult woman with stable Graves' hyperthyroidism. Material for sequencing was peripheral blood. Written as DNA, the CDR3 is TGCGCCAGCAGCTTGTGGCAGGGAGAGACCCAGTACTTC. Encoded protein: CASSLWQGETQYF.